The clone carrying this TCR beta chain showed up many times. The CDR3 has 15 residues. Germline V gene lookup returns CDR1 LGHNA and CDR2 YSLEER. V was clipped by 0 bases and J by 4 bases, with 12 bases between them. The record originates from a study of molecular identifiers for immune sequencing clone quantification. Study details: Naive CD8 RNA (approximately 20,000 or 100,000 cells) was divided into five aliquots, with four sequenced.

Sorting selected naive CD8 T cells with a CD8+CD4-CCR7+CD45RA+ phenotype. Both previously described methods and listed TCR primers were employed to make bulk TCR libraries. TCRdb itself ran the PCR reads through MiXCR, one entry per CDR3 protein. The table shows 60,000 to 70,000 distinct CDR3 sequences, with around 17% occurring only once. Sequenced input: naive CD8+ T cells from blood, with Jurkat cell RNA spiked in. Subset denoted: FACS-sorted CD8+CD4-CCR7+CD45RA+ naive T cells. This sequence joins TRBV4-3 and TRBJ1-1; D might be TRBD1 (5 bases). This TCR came from a human donor in good health. Some libraries in this study had Jurkat cell RNA spiked in. The CDR3 DNA is TGCGCCAGCAGCCAAGAACACTGGGGGGGCACTGAAGCTTTCTTT. Translating gives CASSQEHWGGTEAFF.